Shown below are 27 T cell receptor beta chains from a single sample sequenced in a study of CD8 T cells in ankylosing spondylitis. Their antigen targets remain unknown. TCRdb independently ran MiXCR on the 5' RACE reads; one entry per CDR3 protein. The sample lists 450,000 or so distinct CDR3 sequences, 20% to 30% occurring once. Findings and caveats of the study: Within ankylosing spondylitis blood, a TCR beta motif made up of eight or nine highly homologous variants appeared to be characteristic.

Sequences were obtained from blood, either unsorted or a sorted T cell fraction (not recorded which). The receptors here all came from a male donor with ankylosing spondylitis.

The chain employs TRBV20-1 and TRBJ2-1; no definite D call. The CDR3 runs 12 residues. Trimming removed 4 bases at V and 8 bases at J, with 12 bases between. From germline, CDR1 is DFQATT and CDR2 SNEGSKA (reference sequence). DNA for the CDR3: TGCAGTGCTACCTTTGGCATCTATGAGCAGTTCTTC. Translation: CSATFGIYEQFF.

V usage is TRBV5-1 and J usage is TRBJ2-1; 7 nucleotides match TRBD2. CDR3 length: 15 residues. The V gene end was trimmed by 0 bases and the J gene end by 4 bases; junction bases not matched to a gene: 4. Germline V gives CDR1 SGHRS, CDR2 YFSETQ. CDR3: CASSLATSAYNEQFF. The CDR3 DNA follows: TGCGCCAGCAGCTTGGCCACTAGCGCGTACAATGAGCAGTTCTTC.

This clonotype was detected only a few times. An end of the junction differs from the germline gene, which may be a read error. This chain uses TRBV20-1 with TRBJ1-2; 10 bases map to TRBD1. Germline assignment: CDR1 DFQATT and CDR2 SNEGSKA (reference sequence). The CDR3 runs 14 residues. CDR3 protein: CSARGTGANYGYTF. The DNA for the CDR3 is TGCAGTGCGAGAGGGACAGGGGCTAACTATGGCTACACCTTC.

This clonotype was counted ten times or more. V gene TRBV4-1 combines with J gene TRBJ2-5; D uncertain. CDR1 and CDR2 from the germline V gene are MGHRA and YSYEKL. The CDR3 has 16 residues. V lost 0 bases, J lost 0 bases, and 11 bases lay in between. The CDR3 loop reads CASSQDPGVNQETQYF. DNA for the CDR3: TGCGCCAGCAGCCAAGATCCAGGAGTAAACCAAGAGACCCAGTACTTC.

The chain uses TRBV12-3 or TRBV12-4 and TRBJ2-4, with a tentative D call TRBD2 (5 bases). This CDR3 has 14 amino acids. V lost 3 bases to trimming and J lost 3 bases, with 9 bases between them. This chain's CDR3 is CASSLMAGKNIQYF. In nucleotides, the CDR3 is TGTGCCAGCAGTTTGATGGCGGGCAAAAACATTCAGTACTTC.

This clonotype was recorded a few times. The rearrangement links TRBV7-9 to TRBJ2-3; 7 bases fit TRBD2. CDR3 length equals 16 residues. The trim removed 1 base at V and 4 bases at J, leaving 8 bases unmatched. In germline, CDR1 is SEHNR, CDR2 FQNEAQ (reference sequence). The CDR3 coding sequence is TGTGCCAGCAGCTTAGTTTCCTGGCGGGAGCCAGATACGCAGTATTTT. Translation: CASSLVSWREPDTQYF.

In this sample, this clonotype turned up many times. This chain connects TRBV20-1 to TRBJ2-1; TRBD2 matches at 10 bases. This CDR3 is built from 14 residues. Germline V gene lookup returns CDR1 DFQATT and CDR2 SNEGSKA (reference sequence). V trimming: 6 bases; J trimming: 9 bases; junction bases outside the gene matches: 11. This CDR3 reads CSARASGRAGEQFF. CDR3 sequence (DNA): TGCAGTGCAAGGGCGAGCGGGAGGGCCGGTGAGCAGTTCTTC.

This clonotype was detected a few times. The V and J genes are TRBV5-1 and TRBJ1-4, with a tentative D call TRBD1 (5 bases). Germline lookup yields CDR1 SGHRS and CDR2 YFSETQ. Trimming took 4 bases from V and 2 from J, leaving 15 bases between them. The CDR3 spans 16 residues. The CDR3 DNA reads TGCGCCAGCAGCCCTGGGGGGAGTCGGACTAATGAAAAACTGTTTTTT. It codes for CASSPGGSRTNEKLFF.

This clonotype was seen a few times. The chain uses TRBV5-1 and TRBJ1-3; TRBD1 matches 10 bases. There are 16 residues in the CDR3. V lost 2 bases and J lost 4; bases outside the gene matches: 6. The germline V gene has CDR1 SGHRS and CDR2 YFSETQ. The CDR3 DNA follows: TGCGCCAGCAGCTTCGACAGGGGGCCGTCGGGAAACACCATATATTTT. The encoded protein is CASSFDRGPSGNTIYF.

This chain links TRBV9 with TRBJ1-6, with 8 bases lining up with TRBD1. Germline V gene lookup returns CDR1 SGDLS and CDR2 YYNGEE. V shed 0 bases, J shed 5 bases, and the junction held 1 base outside the gene matches. CDR3 length: 15 residues. The CDR3 DNA sequence: TGTGCCAGCAGCGTAGGGGACAGGAATAATTCACCCCTCCACTTT. It codes for CASSVGDRNNSPLHF.

This clonotype was counted only a few times. The chain recombines TRBV30 with TRBJ1-2, with a tentative D call TRBD1 (6 bases). The CDR3 is made up of 13 amino acids. Germline values: CDR1 GTSNPN, CDR2 SVGIG (reference sequence). V dropped 3 bases and J dropped 0 bases, with 8 bases sitting between them. In DNA form, the CDR3 reads TGTGCCTGGAGGAGGGACACTAACTATGGCTACACCTTC. Translating gives CAWRRDTNYGYTF.

In its sample, this clonotype was seen a few times. The chain joins TRBV29-1 to TRBJ2-5, with D possibly TRBD2 on 5 matching bases. Trimming removed 8 bases from V and 2 bases from J, with 18 bases in between. This CDR3 region has 14 residues. Germline CDR1 reads SQVTM; CDR2 reads ANQGSEA. In DNA, the CDR3 is TGCAGCTCCCGGTCAGGAGGCAGTCAAGAGACCCAGTACTTC. It yields the protein CSSRSGGSQETQYF.

This clonotype was seen more than once but under ten times. CDR3 protein: CASSQDNGGKLFF. CDR3 bases: TGTGCCAGCAGCCAAGATAACGGGGGAAAACTGTTTTTT. The V call is TRBV3-1, the J call TRBJ1-4; D might be TRBD1 (5 bases). This CDR3 has 13 amino acids. V shed 0 bases and J shed 10 bases, with 9 bases lying between them. Germline CDR1 is LGHDT and CDR2 is YNNKEL (reference sequence).

The CDR3 sequence: CASSQGLVTDTQYF. CDR3 bases: TGTGCCAGCAGCCAGGGACTAGTCACAGATACGCAGTATTTT. This chain links TRBV11-3 with TRBJ2-3, with 8 positions matching TRBD2. Germline V gene sequence: CDR1 SGHNT, CDR2 YENEEA. The V gene end was trimmed by 5 bases and the J gene end by 2 bases; junction bases not matched to a gene: 3. The CDR3 sequence is 14 residues long.

This chain joins TRBV7-9 and TRBJ2-3, with 7 nucleotides matching TRBD2. Germline CDR1 is SEHNR and CDR2 is FQNEAQ (reference sequence). V lost 5 bases to trimming and J lost 6 bases; unmatched junction nucleotides: 11. The CDR3 totals 15 residues. In DNA form, the CDR3 reads TGTGCCAGCAGCCCCCGGGACTACGCGGGGGATACGCAGTATTTT. This translates into CASSPRDYAGDTQYF.

The gene calls are TRBV5-5 and TRBJ1-1; D is undetermined. V lost 7 bases, J lost 1 base, and 11 bases lay in between. CDR1 SGHKS and CDR2 YYEKEE come from the germline V gene (reference sequence). CDR3 length: 13 residues. The CDR3 DNA sequence: TGTGCCAGCGGATTCAGCAGGAACACTGAAGCTTTCTTT. Its protein is CASGFSRNTEAFF.

The chain couples TRBV20-1 to TRBJ2-1, with TRBD2 identical over 9 bases. The CDR3 loop spans 15 amino acids. Trimming removed 1 base from V and 8 bases from J; junction bases left unmatched: 9. Germline-derived CDR1 and CDR2 are DFQATT and SNEGSKA (reference sequence). CDR3 nucleotides: TGCAGTGCTAGAGTAGGTAGCGGGAGTTTCTATGAGCAGTTCTTC. Amino acid sequence: CSARVGSGSFYEQFF.

This chain links TRBV9 with TRBJ2-1, with 10 nucleotides matching TRBD2. The germline gives CDR1 SGDLS, CDR2 YYNGEE. The CDR3 is 17 amino acids. V lost 3 bases and J lost 4; bases outside the gene matches: 10. The CDR3 DNA reads as TGTGCCAGCAGCGCATTAGCGGGAGGCTCGGGATACAATGAGCAGTTCTTC. It is translated as CASSALAGGSGYNEQFF.

This clonotype was picked up a small number of times. V gene TRBV11-2 combines with J gene TRBJ1-5, with 11 bases lining up with TRBD1. The CDR3 is made up of 18 amino acids. The germline V gene encodes CDR1 SGHAT and CDR2 FQNNGV. The junction had 6 bases not matched to a gene; V was cut back by 2 bases and J by 0 bases. CDR3 nucleotide sequence: TGTGCCAGCAGCTTAAGGGGACAGGGGGAATATAGCAATCAGCCCCAGCATTTT. Amino acids: CASSLRGQGEYSNQPQHF.

This clonotype appeared many times. The rearrangement uses TRBV12-3 or TRBV12-4 and TRBJ2-2, with D tentatively TRBD2 (6 bases). The CDR3 is 16 residues long. The ends were cut back, 5 bases at V and 4 bases at J, with 17 bases in the middle. CDR3 bases: TGTGCCAGCAGTCCGGGGACTGGTAGTTTCACCGGGGAGCTGTTTTTT. This translates into CASSPGTGSFTGELFF.

This clonotype appeared a few times. The genes are TRBV20-1 and TRBJ1-1, with D maybe TRBD1 (6 bases). V lost 0 bases to trimming and J lost 0 bases, with 11 bases between them. The CDR3 extends over 15 amino acids. Germline CDR1 is DFQATT and CDR2 is SNEGSKA (reference sequence). This CDR3 is CSARDGTKMNTEAFF. In DNA form, the CDR3 reads TGCAGTGCTAGAGATGGGACAAAAATGAACACTGAAGCTTTCTTT.

The chain recombines TRBV5-6 with TRBJ2-2, with D unresolved. The CDR3 has 16 residues. V gave up 4 bases and J gave up 0 bases, with 13 bases separating them. Per the germline V gene, CDR1 is SGHDT and CDR2 is YYEEEE. Written as DNA, the CDR3 is TGTGCCAGCAGCCCCCCATTGCCAGCGAACACCGGGGAGCTGTTTTTT. Amino acid sequence: CASSPPLPANTGELFF.

The chain combines TRBV20-1 with TRBJ1-5, with D maybe TRBD1 (6 bases). V was pared by 6 bases and J by 6 bases, with 18 bases between. This CDR3 is built from 14 residues. Germline CDR1 and CDR2: DFQATT and SNEGSKA (reference sequence). The CDR3 reads CSARDGGPRQPQHF. The CDR3 nucleotides are TGCAGTGCCCGCGACGGGGGCCCCCGTCAGCCCCAGCATTTT.

This clonotype showed up many times. The chain joins TRBV5-6 to TRBJ1-5, with a tentative D call TRBD1 (6 bases). This CDR3 is 18 amino acids long. Trimming pared 2 bases from V and 0 bases from J, leaving 18 bases between. Looked up from germline, CDR1 is SGHDT and CDR2 is YYEEEE. DNA of the CDR3: TGTGCCAGCAGCTTATTTAGATGGGGGACACCTAGCAATCAGCCCCAGCATTTT. It codes for CASSLFRWGTPSNQPQHF.

This chain links TRBV10-2 with TRBJ2-7, with 7 bases matching TRBD2. Trimming cost V 6 bases and J 5 bases; bases outside gene matches: 4. From germline, CDR1 is WSHSY and CDR2 SAAADI. CDR3 length equals 12 residues. CDR3 sequence: CASRGEGNEQYV. CDR3 sequence (DNA): TGCGCCAGCAGGGGGGAGGGGAACGAGCAGTACGTC.

The chain employs TRBV28 and TRBJ1-4; TRBD1 is a possible D gene (6 bases). Looked up from germline, CDR1 is MDHEN and CDR2 is SYDVKM. The CDR3 totals 16 residues. V lost 4 bases, J lost 6 bases, and 18 bases lay in between. In nucleotides, the CDR3 is TGTGCCAGCAGTTCCCCCCTACAGGGACTAGATGAAAAACTGTTTTTT. Translation gives CASSSPLQGLDEKLFF.

The chain has TRBV29-1 and TRBJ1-2; 7 bases match TRBD1. Looked up from germline, CDR1 is SQVTM and CDR2 is ANQGSEA. The CDR3 totals 13 residues. J was trimmed by 4 bases and V by 6 bases; bases with no gene match: 8. The chain's CDR3 is CSVRTGDFYGYTF. In DNA form, the CDR3 reads TGCAGCGTCCGGACAGGAGACTTCTATGGCTACACCTTC.